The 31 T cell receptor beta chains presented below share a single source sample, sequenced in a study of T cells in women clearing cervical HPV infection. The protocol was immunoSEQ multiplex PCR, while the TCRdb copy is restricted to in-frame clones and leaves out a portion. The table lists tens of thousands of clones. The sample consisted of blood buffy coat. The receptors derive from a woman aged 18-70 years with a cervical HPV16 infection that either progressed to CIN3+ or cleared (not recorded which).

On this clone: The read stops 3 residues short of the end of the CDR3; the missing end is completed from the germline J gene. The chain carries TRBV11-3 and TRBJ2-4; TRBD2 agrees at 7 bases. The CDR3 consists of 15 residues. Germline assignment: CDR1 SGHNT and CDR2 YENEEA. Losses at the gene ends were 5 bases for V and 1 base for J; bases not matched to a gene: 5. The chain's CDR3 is CASSPGGGAKNIQYF. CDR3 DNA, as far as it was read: TGTGCCAGCAGCCCGGGGGGAGGGGCCAAAAACATT.

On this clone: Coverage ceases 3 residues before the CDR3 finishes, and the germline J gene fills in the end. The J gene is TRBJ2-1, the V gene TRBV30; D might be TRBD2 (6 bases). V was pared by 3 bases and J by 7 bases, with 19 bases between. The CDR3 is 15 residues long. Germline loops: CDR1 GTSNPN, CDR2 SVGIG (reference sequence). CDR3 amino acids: CAWRPAGLASNEQFF. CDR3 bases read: TGTGCCTGGAGGCCGGCGGGACTTGCCTCAAATGAG.

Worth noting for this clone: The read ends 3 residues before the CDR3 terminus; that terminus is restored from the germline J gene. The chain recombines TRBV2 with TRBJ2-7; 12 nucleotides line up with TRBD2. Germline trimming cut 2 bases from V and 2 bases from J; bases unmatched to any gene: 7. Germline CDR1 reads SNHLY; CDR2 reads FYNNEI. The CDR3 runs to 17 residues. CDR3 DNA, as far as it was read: TGTGCCAGCAGTGAAAAGAGGCTAGCGGGGGGGCCCTACGAG. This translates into CASSEKRLAGGPYE. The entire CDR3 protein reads CASSEKRLAGGPYEQYF.

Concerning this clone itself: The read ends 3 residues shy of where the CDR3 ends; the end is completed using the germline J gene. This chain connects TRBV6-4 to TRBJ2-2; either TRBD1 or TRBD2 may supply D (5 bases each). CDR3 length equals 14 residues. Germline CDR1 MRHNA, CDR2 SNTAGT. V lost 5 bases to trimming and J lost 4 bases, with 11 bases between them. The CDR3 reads CASSRKGSTGELFF. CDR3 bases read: TGTGCCAGCAGTCGGAAGGGGAGCACCGGGGAG.

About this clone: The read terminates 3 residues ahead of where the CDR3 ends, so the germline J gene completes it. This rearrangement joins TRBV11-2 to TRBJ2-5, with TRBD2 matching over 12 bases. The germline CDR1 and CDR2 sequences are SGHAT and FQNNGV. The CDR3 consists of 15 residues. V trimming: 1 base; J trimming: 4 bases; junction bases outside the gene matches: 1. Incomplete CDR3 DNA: TGTGCCAGCAGCTTAGGGGGACTAGCGGGAGAGACC. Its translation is CASSLGGLAGET. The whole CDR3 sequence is CASSLGGLAGETQYF.

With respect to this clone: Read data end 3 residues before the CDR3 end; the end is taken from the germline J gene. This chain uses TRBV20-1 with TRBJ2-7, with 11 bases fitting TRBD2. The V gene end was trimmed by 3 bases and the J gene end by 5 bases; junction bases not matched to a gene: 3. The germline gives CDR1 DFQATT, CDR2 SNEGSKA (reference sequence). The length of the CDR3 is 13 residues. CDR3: CSASIAGGNEQYF. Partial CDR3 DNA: TGCAGTGCTAGTATAGCGGGGGGGAACGAG.

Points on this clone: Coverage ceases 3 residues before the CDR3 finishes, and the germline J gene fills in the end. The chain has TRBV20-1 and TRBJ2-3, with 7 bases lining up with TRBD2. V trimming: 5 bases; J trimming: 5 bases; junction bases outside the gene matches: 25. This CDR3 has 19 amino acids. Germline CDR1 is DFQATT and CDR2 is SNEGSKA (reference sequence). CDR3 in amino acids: CSAQGDGPRPRTRGDTQYF. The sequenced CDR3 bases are TGCAGTGCTCAAGGCGACGGCCCTAGACCACGGACTAGGGGAGATACG.

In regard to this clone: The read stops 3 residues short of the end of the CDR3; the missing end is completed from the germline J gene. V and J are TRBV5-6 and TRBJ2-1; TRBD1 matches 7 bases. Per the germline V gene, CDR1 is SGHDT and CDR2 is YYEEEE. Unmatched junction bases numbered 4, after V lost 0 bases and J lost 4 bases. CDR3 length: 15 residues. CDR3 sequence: CASSLGDRLYNEQFF. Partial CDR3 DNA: TGTGCCAGCAGCTTGGGGGACAGACTATACAATGAG.

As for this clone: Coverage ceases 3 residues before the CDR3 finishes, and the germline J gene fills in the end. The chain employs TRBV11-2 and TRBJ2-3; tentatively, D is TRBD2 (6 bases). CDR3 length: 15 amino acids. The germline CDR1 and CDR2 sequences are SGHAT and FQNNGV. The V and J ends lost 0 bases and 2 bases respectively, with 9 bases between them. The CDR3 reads CASSLERGYTDTQYF. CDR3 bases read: TGTGCCAGCAGCTTAGAGCGGGGCTACACAGATACG.

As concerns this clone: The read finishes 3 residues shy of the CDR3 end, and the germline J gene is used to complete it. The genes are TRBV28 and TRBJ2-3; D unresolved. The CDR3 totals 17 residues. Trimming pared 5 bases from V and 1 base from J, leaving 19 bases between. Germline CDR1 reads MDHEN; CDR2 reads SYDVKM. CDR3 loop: CASSPLTKVMGTDTQYF. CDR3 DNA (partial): TGTGCCAGCAGTCCCTTAACAAAGGTAATGGGCACAGATACG.

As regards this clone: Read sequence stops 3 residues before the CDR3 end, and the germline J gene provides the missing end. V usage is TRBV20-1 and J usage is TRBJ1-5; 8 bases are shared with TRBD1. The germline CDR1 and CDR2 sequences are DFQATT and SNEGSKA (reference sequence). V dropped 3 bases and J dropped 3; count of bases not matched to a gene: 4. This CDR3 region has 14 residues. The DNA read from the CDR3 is TGCAGTGCTAGGACAGGGGATCCCAATCAGCCC. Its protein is CSARTGDPNQP. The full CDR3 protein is CSARTGDPNQPQHF.

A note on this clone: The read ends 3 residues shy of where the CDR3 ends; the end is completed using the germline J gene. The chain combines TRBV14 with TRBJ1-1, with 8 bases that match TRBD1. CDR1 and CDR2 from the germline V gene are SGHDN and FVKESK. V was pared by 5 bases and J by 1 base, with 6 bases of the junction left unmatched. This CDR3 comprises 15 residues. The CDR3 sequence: CASSIRTGRNTEAFF. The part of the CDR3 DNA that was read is TGTGCCAGCAGCATACGGACAGGGAGGAACACTGAA.

The part of the CDR3 DNA that was read is TGCGCCAGCAGCGGATACACTAGCGGGGCTCAAGAGACC. It yields the protein CASSGYTSGAQET. The full CDR3 protein reads CASSGYTSGAQETQYF. The rearrangement uses TRBV5-1 and TRBJ2-5, with 10 positions matching TRBD2. The CDR3 end is not reached by the read, which stops 3 residues before it; the germline J gene fills it in. The CDR3 loop spans 16 amino acids. Trimming cost V 4 bases and J 2 bases; bases outside gene matches: 8. The germline CDR1 and CDR2 sequences are SGHRS and YFSETQ.

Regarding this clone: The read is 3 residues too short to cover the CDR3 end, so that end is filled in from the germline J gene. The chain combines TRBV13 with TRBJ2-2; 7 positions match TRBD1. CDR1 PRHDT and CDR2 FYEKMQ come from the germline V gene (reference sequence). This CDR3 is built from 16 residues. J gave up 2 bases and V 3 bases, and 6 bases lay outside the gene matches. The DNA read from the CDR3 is TGTGCCAGCAGCTTCAGACAGGGATTTAACACCGGGGAG. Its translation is CASSFRQGFNTGE. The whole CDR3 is CASSFRQGFNTGELFF. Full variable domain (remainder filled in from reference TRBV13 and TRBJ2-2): AAGVIQSPRHLIKEKRETATLKCYPIPRHDTVYWYQQGPGQDPQFLISFYEKMQSDKGSIPDRFSAQQFSDYHSELNMSSLELGDSALYFCASSFRQGFNTGELFFGEGSRLTVL.

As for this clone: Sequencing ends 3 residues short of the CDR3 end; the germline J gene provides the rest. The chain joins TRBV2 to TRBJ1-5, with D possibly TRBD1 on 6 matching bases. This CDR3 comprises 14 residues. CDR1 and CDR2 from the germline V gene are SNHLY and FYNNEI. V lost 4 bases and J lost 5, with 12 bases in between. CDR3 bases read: TGTGCCAGCAGTGGGGAGGCAGGGGATCAGCCC. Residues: CASSGEAGDQP. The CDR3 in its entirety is CASSGEAGDQPQHF. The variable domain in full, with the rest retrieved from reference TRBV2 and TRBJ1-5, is EPEVTQTPSHQVTQMGQEVILRCVPISNHLYFYWYRQILGQKVEFLVSFYNNEISEKSEIFDDQFSVERPDGSNFTLKIRSTKLEDSAMYFCASSGEAGDQPQHFGDGTRLSIL.

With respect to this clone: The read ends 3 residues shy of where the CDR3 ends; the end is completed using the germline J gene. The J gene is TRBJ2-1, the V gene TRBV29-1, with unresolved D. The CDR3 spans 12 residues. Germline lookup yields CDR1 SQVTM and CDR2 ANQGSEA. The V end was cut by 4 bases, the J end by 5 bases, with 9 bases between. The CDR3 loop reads CSVGRNNNEQFF. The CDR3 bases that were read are TGCAGCGTTGGTCGCAACAACAATGAG.

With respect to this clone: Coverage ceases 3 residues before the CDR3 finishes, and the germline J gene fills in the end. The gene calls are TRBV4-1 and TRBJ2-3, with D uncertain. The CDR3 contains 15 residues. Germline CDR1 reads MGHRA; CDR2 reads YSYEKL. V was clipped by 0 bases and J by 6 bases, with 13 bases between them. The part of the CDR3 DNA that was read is TGCGCCAGCAGCCAAGATCAGGTGCCAATGGATACG. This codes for CASSQDQVPMDT. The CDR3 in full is CASSQDQVPMDTQYF.

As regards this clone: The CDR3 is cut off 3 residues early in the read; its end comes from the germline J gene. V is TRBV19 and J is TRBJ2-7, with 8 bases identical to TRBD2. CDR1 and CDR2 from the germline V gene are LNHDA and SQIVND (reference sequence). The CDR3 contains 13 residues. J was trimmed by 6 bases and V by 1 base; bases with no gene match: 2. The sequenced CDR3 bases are TGTGCCAGTAGTATAGGGCTAGCGGGCGAG. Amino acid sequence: CASSIGLAGE. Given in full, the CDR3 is CASSIGLAGEQYF.

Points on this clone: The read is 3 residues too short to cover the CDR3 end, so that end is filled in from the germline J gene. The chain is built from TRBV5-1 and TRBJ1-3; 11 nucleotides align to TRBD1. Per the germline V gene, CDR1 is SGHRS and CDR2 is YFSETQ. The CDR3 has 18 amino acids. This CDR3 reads CASSLNSGAGQGASAIYF. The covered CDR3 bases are TGCGCCAGCAGCTTGAATAGCGGTGCAGGACAGGGGGCGTCGGCC. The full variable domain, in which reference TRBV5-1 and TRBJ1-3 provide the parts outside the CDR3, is KAGVTQTPRYLIKTRGQQVTLSCSPISGHRSVSWYQQTPGQGLQFLFEYFSETQRNKGNFPGRFSGRQFSNSRSEMNVSTLELGDSALYLCASSLNSGAGQGASAIYFGEGSWLTVV.

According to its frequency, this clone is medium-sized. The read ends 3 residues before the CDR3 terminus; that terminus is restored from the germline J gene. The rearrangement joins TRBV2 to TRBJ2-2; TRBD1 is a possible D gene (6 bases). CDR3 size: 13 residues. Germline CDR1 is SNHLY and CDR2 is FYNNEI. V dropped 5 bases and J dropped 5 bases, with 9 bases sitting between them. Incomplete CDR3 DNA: TGTGCCAGCAGTCCTACAGGGACCGGGGAG. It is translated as CASSPTGTGE. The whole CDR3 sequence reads CASSPTGTGELFF.

The sequenced part of the CDR3 DNA is TGTGCCTGGAGTATGGGACAGGGGGCATATGGAAACACC. Translation gives CAWSMGQGAYGNT. The whole CDR3 protein reads CAWSMGQGAYGNTIYF. The chain combines TRBV30 with TRBJ1-3; 12 bases are a match to TRBD1. The read falls 3 residues short of the CDR3 end, and the missing part is taken from the germline J gene. Germline values: CDR1 GTSNPN, CDR2 SVGIG (reference sequence). CDR3 length: 16 residues. Trimming cost V 2 bases and J 3 bases; bases outside gene matches: 5. Full variable domain (remainder filled in from reference TRBV30 and TRBJ1-3): SQTIHQWPATLVQPVGSPLSLECTVEGTSNPNLYWYRQAAGRGLQLLFYSVGIGQISSEVPQNLSASRPQDRQFILSSKKLLLSDSGFYLCAWSMGQGAYGNTIYFGEGSWLTVV.

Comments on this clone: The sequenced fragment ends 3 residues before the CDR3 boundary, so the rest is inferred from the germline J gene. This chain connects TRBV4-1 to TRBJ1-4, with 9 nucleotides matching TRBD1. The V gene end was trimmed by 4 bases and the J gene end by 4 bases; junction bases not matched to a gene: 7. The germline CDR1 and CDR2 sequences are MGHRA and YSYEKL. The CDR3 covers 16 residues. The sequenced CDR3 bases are TGCGCCAGCAGCCGGACACAGGGGGCGAATAATGAAAAA. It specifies CASSRTQGANNEK. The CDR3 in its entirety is CASSRTQGANNEKLFF.

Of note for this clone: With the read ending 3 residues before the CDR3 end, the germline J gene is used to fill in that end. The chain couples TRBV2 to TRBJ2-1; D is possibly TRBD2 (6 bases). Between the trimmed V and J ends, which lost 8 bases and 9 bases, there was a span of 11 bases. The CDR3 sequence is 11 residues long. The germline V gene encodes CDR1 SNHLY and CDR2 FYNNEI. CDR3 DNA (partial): TGTGCCAGCCGGCGGGGAGGTGAG. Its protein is CASRRGGE. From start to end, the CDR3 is CASRRGGEQFF.

CDR3 DNA (partial): TGTGCCAGCAGCTTAGCGCGGGGCGGGAGCTCCTATAATTCACCC. Translated, it gives CASSLARGGSSYNSP. The whole CDR3 sequence is CASSLARGGSSYNSPLHF. V usage is TRBV7-8 and J usage is TRBJ1-6; possibly TRBD1 for D (5 bases). Coverage ceases 3 residues before the CDR3 finishes, and the germline J gene fills in the end. The CDR3 has 18 amino acids. The V and J ends lost 0 bases and 0 bases respectively, with 12 bases between them. In germline, CDR1 is SGHVS, CDR2 FQNEAQ.

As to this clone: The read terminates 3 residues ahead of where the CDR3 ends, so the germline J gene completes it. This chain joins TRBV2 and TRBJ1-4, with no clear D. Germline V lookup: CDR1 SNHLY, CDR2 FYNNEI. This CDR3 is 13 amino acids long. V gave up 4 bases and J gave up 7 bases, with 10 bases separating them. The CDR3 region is CASSGGFGEKLFF. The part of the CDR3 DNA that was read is TGTGCCAGCAGTGGAGGGTTTGGTGAAAAA.

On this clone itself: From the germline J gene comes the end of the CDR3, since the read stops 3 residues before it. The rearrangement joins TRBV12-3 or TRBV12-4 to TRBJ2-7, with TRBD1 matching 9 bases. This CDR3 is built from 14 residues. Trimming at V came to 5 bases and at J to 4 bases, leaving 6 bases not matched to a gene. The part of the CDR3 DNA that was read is TGTGCCAGCAGTAGGACAGGGGAAAGGTACGAG. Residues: CASSRTGERYE. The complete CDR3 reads CASSRTGERYEQYF.

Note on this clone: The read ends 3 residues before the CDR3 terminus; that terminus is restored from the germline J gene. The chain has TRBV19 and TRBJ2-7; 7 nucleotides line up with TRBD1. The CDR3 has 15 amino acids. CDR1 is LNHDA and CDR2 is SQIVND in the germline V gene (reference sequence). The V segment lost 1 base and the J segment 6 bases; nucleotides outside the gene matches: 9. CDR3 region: CASSIGAGGVGEQYF. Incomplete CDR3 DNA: TGTGCCAGTAGTATAGGTGCAGGGGGAGTGGGCGAG.

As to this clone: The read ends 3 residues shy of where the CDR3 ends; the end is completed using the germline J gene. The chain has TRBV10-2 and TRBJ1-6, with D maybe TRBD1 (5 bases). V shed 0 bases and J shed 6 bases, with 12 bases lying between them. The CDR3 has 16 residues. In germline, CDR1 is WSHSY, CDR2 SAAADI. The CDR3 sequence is CASSESMGRGNSPLHF. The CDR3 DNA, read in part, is TGCGCCAGCAGTGAGTCGATGGGGAGGGGTAATTCACCC.

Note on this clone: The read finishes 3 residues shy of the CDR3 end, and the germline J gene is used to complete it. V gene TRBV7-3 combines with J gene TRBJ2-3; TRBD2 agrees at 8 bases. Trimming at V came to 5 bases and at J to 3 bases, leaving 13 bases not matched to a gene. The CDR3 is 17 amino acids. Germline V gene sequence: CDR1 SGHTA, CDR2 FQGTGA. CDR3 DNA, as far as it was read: TGTGCCAGCAGCCACGCGAGCGGGGGAATTGAGACAGATACG. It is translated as CASSHASGGIETDT. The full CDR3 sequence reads CASSHASGGIETDTQYF.

The CDR3 loop reads CASRSGVVNSPLHF. CDR3 DNA, as far as it was read: TGTGCCAGCAGGTCCGGGGTGGTTAATTCACCC. The chain employs TRBV2 and TRBJ1-6, with D uncertain. Sequencing ends 3 residues short of the CDR3 end; the germline J gene provides the rest. This CDR3 is 14 amino acids long. The germline V and J ends were trimmed by 6 bases and 6 bases, with 12 bases remaining between them. Germline V gene lookup returns CDR1 SNHLY and CDR2 FYNNEI.

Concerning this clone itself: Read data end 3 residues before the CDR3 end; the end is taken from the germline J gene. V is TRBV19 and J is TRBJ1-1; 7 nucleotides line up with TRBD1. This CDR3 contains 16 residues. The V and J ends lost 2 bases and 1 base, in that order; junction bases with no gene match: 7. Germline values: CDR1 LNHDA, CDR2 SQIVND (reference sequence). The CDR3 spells CASSIKTGLGNTEAFF. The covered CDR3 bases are TGTGCCAGTAGTATAAAGACAGGGCTAGGGAACACTGAA.